One and the same sample provided the 21 T cell receptor beta chains below, sequenced in a study of blood T cell repertoires in COVID-19. Data came from immunoSEQ multiplex PCR; TCRdb stores just in-frame clones and leaves some out. The sample consists of 120,000 to 150,000 clones, approximately 80% of them appearing once. Sequenced: peripheral blood. These receptors were obtained from a man aged 50 or older with acute or convalescent COVID-19.

There are a few counts of this clone. J is TRBJ1-3 and V is TRBV5-1; D is unresolved. Germline V CDR1 and CDR2: SGHRS, YFSETQ. V was clipped by 0 bases and J by 2 bases, with 6 bases between them. The CDR3 covers 14 residues. CDR3: CASSLDGAGNTIYF. The CDR3 DNA sequence: TGCGCCAGCAGCTTGGATGGAGCTGGAAACACCATATATTTT.

This chain uses TRBV6-6 with TRBJ2-3, with 9 bases aligning to TRBD1. The V gene's germline CDR1 is MNHNY and CDR2 SVGAGI (reference sequence). J gave up 6 bases and V 5 bases, and 6 bases lay outside the gene matches. There are 14 residues in the CDR3. In DNA form, the CDR3 reads TGTGCCAGCAGTCCGGGACAGGGCATGGATACGCAGTATTTT. Translation: CASSPGQGMDTQYF.

V and J are TRBV11-2 and TRBJ2-1; D unclear. Germline V lookup: CDR1 SGHAT, CDR2 FQNNGV. The CDR3 length is 13 residues. Trimming removed 3 bases at V and 7 bases at J, with 10 bases between. CDR3 in amino acids: CASSFQPGNEQFF. In DNA form, the CDR3 reads TGTGCCAGCAGCTTTCAACCCGGGAATGAGCAGTTCTTC.

The chain is built from TRBV6-5 and TRBJ2-5; no firm D call. Germline CDR1 reads MNHEY; CDR2 reads SVGAGI. CDR3 size: 11 residues. V was pared by 6 bases and J by 7 bases, with 9 bases between. The DNA for the CDR3 is TGTGCCAGCAGCCTATACAGGACCCAGTACTTC. Translating gives CASSLYRTQYF.

The chain recombines TRBV2 with TRBJ1-5; weak D call: TRBD1 (5 bases). The V gene lost 4 bases and the J gene lost 5 bases, with 12 bases spanning the gap. Per the germline V gene, CDR1 is SNHLY and CDR2 is FYNNEI. CDR3 length: 14 amino acids. The CDR3 here is CASSVEGDYQPQHF. The DNA of the CDR3 is TGTGCCAGCAGTGTGGAAGGGGACTATCAGCCCCAGCATTTT.

The J gene is TRBJ2-1, the V gene TRBV5-6; 8 nucleotides align to TRBD1. After removal of 2 bases from V and 4 bases from J, the junction contained 8 bases not matched to a gene. CDR1 is SGHDT and CDR2 is YYEEEE in the germline V gene. The CDR3 is made up of 16 amino acids. The CDR3: CASSLDQGAKYNEQFF. The CDR3 DNA follows: TGTGCCAGCAGCTTAGACCAGGGGGCGAAGTACAATGAGCAGTTCTTC.

This rearrangement joins TRBV7-9 to TRBJ1-2; TRBD1 agrees at 9 bases. Germline trimming cut 5 bases from V and 5 bases from J; bases unmatched to any gene: 9. Per germline, CDR1 SEHNR and CDR2 FQNEAQ (reference sequence). This CDR3 region has 15 residues. The CDR3 DNA reads as TGTGCCAGCAGCGTGGGACAGGGCGAAACATATGGCTACACCTTC. This sequence encodes CASSVGQGETYGYTF.

On this clone: The sample holds other DNA sequences that translate to the same CDR3. This chain uses TRBV12-3 or TRBV12-4 with TRBJ1-1, with D perhaps matching TRBD1 (5 bases). The V gene lost 3 bases and the J gene lost 5 bases, with 10 bases spanning the gap. The CDR3 is made up of 13 amino acids. CDR3 amino acids: CASSLGGETEAFF. The CDR3 DNA is TGTGCCAGCAGTTTGGGAGGGGAGACTGAAGCTTTCTTT.

This clone has just a few counts. The J gene is TRBJ1-2, the V gene TRBV18; D gene uncertain. The germline V gene encodes CDR1 KGHSH and CDR2 LQKENI. V gave up 3 bases and J gave up 4 bases, with 12 bases separating them. This CDR3 has 14 residues. The CDR3 sequence is CASSPDIRLYGYTF. The CDR3 nucleotides read TGTGCCAGCTCACCCGACATACGGCTCTATGGCTACACCTTC.

The chain has TRBV3-1 (or the pseudogene TRBV3-2) and TRBJ2-2, with a possible D match to TRBD2 (5 bases). There are 21 residues in the CDR3. Trimming took off 4 bases at V and 0 bases at J, with 27 bases between the two ends. CDR1 is LGHDT, CDR2 YNNKEL, per germline (reference sequence). The CDR3 loop is CASSRVGLARVEEPNTGELFF. The CDR3 region has the DNA TGTGCCAGCAGCCGCGTAGGTCTCGCCCGGGTGGAGGAACCGAACACCGGGGAGCTGTTTTTT.

The V call is TRBV19, the J call TRBJ2-3, with TRBD2 matching 9 bases. Trimming cost V 5 bases and J 2 bases; bases outside gene matches: 8. This CDR3 contains 16 residues. Germline V CDR1 and CDR2: LNHDA, SQIVND (reference sequence). The CDR3 nucleotides read TGTGCCAGTAGTCAAGTAGCGGGGGCCCTCACAGATACGCAGTATTTT. It translates to CASSQVAGALTDTQYF.

V and J are TRBV7-3 and TRBJ2-1, with TRBD2 as a possible D gene (5 bases). Germline CDR1 SGHTA, CDR2 FQGTGA. The length of the CDR3 is 15 residues. Trimming took 5 bases from V and 0 from J, leaving 11 bases between them. The CDR3 spells CASSPPGSSYNEQFF. CDR3 coding DNA: TGTGCCAGCAGCCCGCCGGGGAGCTCCTACAATGAGCAGTTCTTC.

This sequence joins TRBV18 and TRBJ1-2; 10 nucleotides line up with TRBD1. Germline values: CDR1 KGHSH, CDR2 LQKENI. The CDR3 is 16 amino acids. Unmatched junction bases numbered 9, after V lost 6 bases and J lost 2 bases. CDR3 amino acids: CASSRQGQGSNYGYTF. CDR3 nucleotide sequence: TGTGCCAGCTCCCGTCAGGGACAGGGGAGCAACTATGGCTACACCTTC.

This clone was counted between two and nine times. The J gene is TRBJ1-2, the V gene TRBV7-8, with D possibly matching TRBD1 (5 bases). Germline V gives CDR1 SGHVS, CDR2 FQNEAQ. The CDR3 runs 13 residues. Trimming removed 0 bases from V and 3 bases from J, with 5 bases in between. The CDR3 bases are TGTGCCAGCAGCTTAGCGACAGACTATGGCTACACCTTC. It is translated as CASSLATDYGYTF. The entire variable domain, with the rest obtained from reference TRBV7-8 and TRBJ1-2, is as follows: GAGVSQSPRYKVAKRGQDVALRCDPISGHVSLFWYQQALGQGPEFLTYFQNEAQLDKSGLPSDRFFAERPEGSVSTLKIQRTQQEDSAVYLCASSLATDYGYTFGSGTRLTVV.

V gene TRBV11-2 combines with J gene TRBJ1-4; perhaps TRBD1 as D (6 bases). CDR3 size: 15 residues. The germline V gene has CDR1 SGHAT and CDR2 FQNNGV. Trimming stripped 5 bases from V and 0 bases from J, with 10 bases between. Here the CDR3 reads CASSPRQATNEKLFF. CDR3 DNA sequence: TGTGCCAGCAGCCCTCGACAGGCAACTAATGAAAAACTGTTTTTT. Together with reference TRBV11-2 and TRBJ1-4, the CDR3 gives the full variable domain: EAGVAQSPRYKIIEKRQSVAFWCNPISGHATLYWYQQILGQGPKLLIQFQNNGVVDDSQLPKDRFSAERLKGVDSTLKIQPAKLEDSAVYLCASSPRQATNEKLFFGSGTQLSVL.

The chain uses TRBV5-8 and TRBJ2-2; the match to TRBD1 covers 8 bases. Germline CDR1 is SGHTS and CDR2 is YDEGEE. V lost 0 bases, J lost 5 bases, and 3 bases stayed unmatched. CDR3 size: 15 residues. This CDR3 reads CASSLGQGHTGELFF. CDR3 sequence (DNA): TGTGCCAGCAGCTTGGGACAGGGGCATACCGGGGAGCTGTTTTTT.

The V gene is TRBV5-1, the J gene TRBJ1-2; D gene unclear. V was clipped by 1 base and J by 8 bases, with 15 bases between them. Looked up from germline, CDR1 is SGHRS and CDR2 is YFSETQ. The CDR3 length is 14 residues. CDR3 sequence (DNA): TGCGCCAGCAGCTTGCGTCGGGAAGAAGGGGGCTACACCTTC. Protein sequence: CASSLRREEGGYTF. The full variable domain, completed using reference TRBV5-1 and TRBJ1-2, is KAGVTQTPRYLIKTRGQQVTLSCSPISGHRSVSWYQQTPGQGLQFLFEYFSETQRNKGNFPGRFSGRQFSNSRSEMNVSTLELGDSALYLCASSLRREEGGYTFGSGTRLTVV.

The chain recombines TRBV29-1 with TRBJ2-1; D is possibly TRBD1 (5 bases). V lost 7 bases, J lost 5 bases, and 12 bases lay in between. This CDR3 has 12 residues. The V gene's germline CDR1 is SQVTM and CDR2 ANQGSEA. For the CDR3, the DNA is TGCAGCGGATCGCTGACAGACAATGAGCAGTTCTTC. Translated, it gives CSGSLTDNEQFF.

The chain joins TRBV5-1 to TRBJ2-2; no clear D. CDR3 size: 14 residues. Looked up from germline, CDR1 is SGHRS and CDR2 is YFSETQ. V was cut by 0 bases and J by 1 base, with 4 bases left in between. The CDR3 sequence is CASSLAWNTGELFF. The CDR3 DNA reads TGCGCCAGCAGCTTGGCTTGGAACACCGGGGAGCTGTTTTTT.

V usage is TRBV6-6 and J usage is TRBJ1-3; D unresolved. The V gene lost 4 bases and the J gene lost 8 bases, with 18 bases spanning the gap. This CDR3 has 15 residues. Germline loops: CDR1 MNHNY, CDR2 SVGAGI (reference sequence). In nucleotides, the CDR3 is TGTGCCAGCAGTTCCGGGATCCGTGCGTGGGACACCATATATTTT. This gives the protein CASSSGIRAWDTIYF.

V and J are TRBV11-3 and TRBJ2-3; maybe TRBD1 (6 bases). This CDR3 spans 13 amino acids. V was clipped by 5 bases and J by 4 bases, with 10 bases between them. Per germline, CDR1 SGHNT and CDR2 YENEEA. CDR3 amino acids: CASSPTGPDTQYF. In DNA, the CDR3 is TGTGCCAGCAGCCCTACAGGGCCAGATACGCAGTATTTT.